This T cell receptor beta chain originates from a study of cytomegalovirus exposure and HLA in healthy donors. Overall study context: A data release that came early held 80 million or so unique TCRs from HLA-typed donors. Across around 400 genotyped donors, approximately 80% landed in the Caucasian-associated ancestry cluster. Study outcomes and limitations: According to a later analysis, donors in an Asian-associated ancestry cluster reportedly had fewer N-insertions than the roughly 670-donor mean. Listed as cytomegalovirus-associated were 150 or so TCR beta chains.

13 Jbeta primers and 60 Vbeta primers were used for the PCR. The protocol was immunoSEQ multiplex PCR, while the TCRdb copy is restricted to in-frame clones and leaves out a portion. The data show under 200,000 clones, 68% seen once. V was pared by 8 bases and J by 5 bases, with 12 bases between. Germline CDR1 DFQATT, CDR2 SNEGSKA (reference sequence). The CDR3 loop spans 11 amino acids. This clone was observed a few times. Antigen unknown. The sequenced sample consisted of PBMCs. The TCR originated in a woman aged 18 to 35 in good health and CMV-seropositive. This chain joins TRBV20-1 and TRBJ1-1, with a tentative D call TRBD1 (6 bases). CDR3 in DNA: TGCAGTCCGTCAGGGGAAACTGAAGCTTTCTTT. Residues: CSPSGETEAFF.